The T cell receptor (beta chain) described here comes from a study of shared clonotypes between healthy human individuals. Overall study results and limits: The study sampled only blood, and tissue repertoires likely differ.

Germline lookup yields CDR1 SNHLY and CDR2 FYNNEI. The CDR3 contains 13 residues. Between the trimmed V and J ends, which lost 7 bases and 1 base, there was a span of 10 bases. For this clone: The antigen remains undetermined.

Clones were sequenced by immunoSEQ multiplex PCR, and TCRdb holds only the in-frame ones, with some missing. The sample lists around 1.4 million clones; approximately 98.5% were seen once. Input material: naive CD4+ T cells sorted from blood. Subset meaning: CD45RA+ positively selected. This receptor was identified in a man aged 30-40 years in good health. The V and J genes are TRBV2 and TRBJ1-1; D not resolved. The CDR3 nucleotides read TGTGCCAGCAACCCCCTTTCGAACACTGAAGCTTTCTTT. Protein sequence: CASNPLSNTEAFF.